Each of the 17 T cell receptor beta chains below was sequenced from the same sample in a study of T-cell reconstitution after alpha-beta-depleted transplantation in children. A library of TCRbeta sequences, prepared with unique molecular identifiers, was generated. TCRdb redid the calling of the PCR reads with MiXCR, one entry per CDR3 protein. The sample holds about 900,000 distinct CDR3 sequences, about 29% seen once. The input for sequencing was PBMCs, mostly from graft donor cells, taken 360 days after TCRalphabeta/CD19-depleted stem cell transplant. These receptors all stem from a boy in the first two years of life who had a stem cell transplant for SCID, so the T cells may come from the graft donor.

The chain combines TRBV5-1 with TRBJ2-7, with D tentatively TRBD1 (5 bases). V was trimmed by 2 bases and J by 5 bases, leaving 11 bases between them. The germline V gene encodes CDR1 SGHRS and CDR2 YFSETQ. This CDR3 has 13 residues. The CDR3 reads CASSFDRDNEQYF. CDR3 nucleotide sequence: TGCGCCAGCAGCTTCGACAGAGACAACGAGCAGTACTTC. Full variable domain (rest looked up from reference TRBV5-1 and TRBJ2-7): KAGVTQTPRYLIKTRGQQVTLSCSPISGHRSVSWYQQTPGQGLQFLFEYFSETQRNKGNFPGRFSGRQFSNSRSEMNVSTLELGDSALYLCASSFDRDNEQYFGPGTRLTVT.

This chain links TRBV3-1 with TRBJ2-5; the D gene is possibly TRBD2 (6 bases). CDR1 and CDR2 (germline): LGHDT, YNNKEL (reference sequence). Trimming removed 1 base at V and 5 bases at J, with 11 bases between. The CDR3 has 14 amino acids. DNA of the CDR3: TGTGCCAGCAGCCAAGGGCCGGGGGTGGAGACCCAGTACTTC. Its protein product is CASSQGPGVETQYF.

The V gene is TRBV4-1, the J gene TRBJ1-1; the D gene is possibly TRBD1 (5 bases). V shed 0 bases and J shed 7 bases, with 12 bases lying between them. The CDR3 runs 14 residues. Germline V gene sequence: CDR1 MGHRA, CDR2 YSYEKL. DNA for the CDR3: TGCGCCAGCAGCCAAGATTCAGGGAGGAGTGAAGCTTTCTTT. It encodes CASSQDSGRSEAFF.

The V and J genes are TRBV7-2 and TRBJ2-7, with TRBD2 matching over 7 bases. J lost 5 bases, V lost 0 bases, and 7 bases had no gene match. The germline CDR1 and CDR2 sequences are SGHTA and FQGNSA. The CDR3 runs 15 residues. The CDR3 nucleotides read TGTGCCAGCAGCTTAGCCTCGGGAGGAGGCGACGAGCAGTACTTC. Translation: CASSLASGGGDEQYF.

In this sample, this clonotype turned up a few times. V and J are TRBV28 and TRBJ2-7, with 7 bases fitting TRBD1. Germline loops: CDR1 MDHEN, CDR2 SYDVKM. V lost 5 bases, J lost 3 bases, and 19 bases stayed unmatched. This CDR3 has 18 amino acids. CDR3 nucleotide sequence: TGTGCCAGCAGTCCTTGGCGTCTTGGCGACAGGGTGCACTACGAGCAGTACTTC. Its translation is CASSPWRLGDRVHYEQYF.

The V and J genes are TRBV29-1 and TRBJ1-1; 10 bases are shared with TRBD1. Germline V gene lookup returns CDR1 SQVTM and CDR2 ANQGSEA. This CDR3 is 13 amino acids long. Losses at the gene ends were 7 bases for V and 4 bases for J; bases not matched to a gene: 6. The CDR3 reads CSAAGQGGTEAFF. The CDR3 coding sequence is TGCAGCGCCGCCGGACAGGGGGGCACTGAAGCTTTCTTT.

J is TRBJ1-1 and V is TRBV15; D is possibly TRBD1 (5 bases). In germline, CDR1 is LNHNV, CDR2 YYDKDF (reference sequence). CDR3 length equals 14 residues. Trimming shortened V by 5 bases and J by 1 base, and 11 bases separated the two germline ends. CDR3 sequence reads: CATSPDSTNTEAFF. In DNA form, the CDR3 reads TGTGCCACCAGCCCCGACAGCACGAACACTGAAGCTTTCTTT. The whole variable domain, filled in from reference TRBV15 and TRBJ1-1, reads DAMVIQNPRYQVTQFGKPVTLSCSQTLNHNVMYWYQQKSSQAPKLLFHYYDKDFNNEADTPDNFQSRRPNTSFCFLDIRSPGLGDTAMYLCATSPDSTNTEAFFGQGTRLTVV.

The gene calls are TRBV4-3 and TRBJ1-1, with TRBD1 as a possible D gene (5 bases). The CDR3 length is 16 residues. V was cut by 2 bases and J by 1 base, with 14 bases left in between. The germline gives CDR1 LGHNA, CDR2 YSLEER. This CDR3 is CASSQNGDLPNTEAFF. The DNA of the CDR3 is TGCGCCAGCAGCCAAAATGGGGACCTCCCGAACACTGAAGCTTTCTTT.

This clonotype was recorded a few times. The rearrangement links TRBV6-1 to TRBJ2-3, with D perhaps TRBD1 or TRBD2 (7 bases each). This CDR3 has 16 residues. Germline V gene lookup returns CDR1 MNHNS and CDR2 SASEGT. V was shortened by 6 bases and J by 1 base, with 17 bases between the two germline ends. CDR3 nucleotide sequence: TGTGCCAGCAGCCCAGGGGGGGCGGAGGGCACAGATACGCAGTATTTT. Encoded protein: CASSPGGAEGTDTQYF.

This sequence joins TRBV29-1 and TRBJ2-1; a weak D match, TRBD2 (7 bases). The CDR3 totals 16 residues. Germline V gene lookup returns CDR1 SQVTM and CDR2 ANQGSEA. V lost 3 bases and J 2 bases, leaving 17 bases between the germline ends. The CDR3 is CSVEGGRGVPYNEQFF. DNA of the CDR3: TGCAGCGTTGAGGGGGGGAGGGGGGTCCCCTACAATGAGCAGTTCTTC.

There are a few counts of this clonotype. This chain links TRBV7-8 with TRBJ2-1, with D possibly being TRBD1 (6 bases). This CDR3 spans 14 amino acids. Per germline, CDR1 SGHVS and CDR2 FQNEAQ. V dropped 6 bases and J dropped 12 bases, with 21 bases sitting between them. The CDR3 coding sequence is TGTGCCAGCAGACTCGACAGGATGCCCGGCCGGCAGTTCTTC. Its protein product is CASRLDRMPGRQFF.

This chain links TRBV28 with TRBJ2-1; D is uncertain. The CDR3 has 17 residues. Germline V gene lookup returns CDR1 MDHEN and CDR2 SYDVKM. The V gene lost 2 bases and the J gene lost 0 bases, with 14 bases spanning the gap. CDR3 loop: CASSLGLGDLSYNEQFF. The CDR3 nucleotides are TGTGCCAGCAGTTTAGGTCTGGGCGACCTCTCCTACAATGAGCAGTTCTTC.

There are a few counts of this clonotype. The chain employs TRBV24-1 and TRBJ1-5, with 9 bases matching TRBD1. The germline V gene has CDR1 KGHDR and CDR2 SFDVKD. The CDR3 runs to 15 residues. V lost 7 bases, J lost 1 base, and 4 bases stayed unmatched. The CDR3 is CATRGDRVSNQPQHF. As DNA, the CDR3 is TGTGCCACCAGGGGGGACAGGGTCAGCAATCAGCCCCAGCATTTT.

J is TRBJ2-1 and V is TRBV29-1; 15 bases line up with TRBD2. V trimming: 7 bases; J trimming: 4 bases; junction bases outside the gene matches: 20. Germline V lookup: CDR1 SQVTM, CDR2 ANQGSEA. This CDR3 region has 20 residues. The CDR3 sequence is CSAQGTSGLAGGSTYNEQFF. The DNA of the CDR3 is TGCAGCGCCCAGGGGACCTCGGGACTAGCGGGGGGATCGACATACAATGAGCAGTTCTTC.

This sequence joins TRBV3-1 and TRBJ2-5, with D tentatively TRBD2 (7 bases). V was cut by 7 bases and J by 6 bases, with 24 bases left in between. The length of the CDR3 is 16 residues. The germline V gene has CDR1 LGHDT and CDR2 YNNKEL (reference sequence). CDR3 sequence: CASTHLVGGGRKTQYF. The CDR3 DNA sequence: TGTGCCAGCACCCATTTGGTGGGGGGCGGGAGAAAGACCCAGTACTTC.

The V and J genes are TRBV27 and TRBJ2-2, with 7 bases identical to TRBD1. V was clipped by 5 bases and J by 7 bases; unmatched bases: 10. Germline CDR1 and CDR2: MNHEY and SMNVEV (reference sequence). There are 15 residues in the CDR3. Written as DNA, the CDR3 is TGTGCCAGCAGTACCAGACAGGGAAACTACGGGGAGCTGTTTTTT. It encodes CASSTRQGNYGELFF.

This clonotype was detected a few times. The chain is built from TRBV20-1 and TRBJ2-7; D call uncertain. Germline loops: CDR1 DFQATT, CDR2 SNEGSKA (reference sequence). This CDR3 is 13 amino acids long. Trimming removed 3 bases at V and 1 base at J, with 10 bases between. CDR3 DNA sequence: TGCAGTGCTAGGGGTGCGGTTTCCTACGAGCAGTACTTC. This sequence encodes CSARGAVSYEQYF.